These T cell receptor beta chains were read from a single sample in a study of glioma-infiltrating T cells. Via MiXCR, TCRdb re-called the multiplex PCR reads, giving one row per CDR3 protein. The sample shows about 130,000 distinct CDR3 sequences, 24% of them seen only once. Material: glioma tissue, nonneoplastic brain tissue, or PBMCs (not recorded which). Receptors were obtained from a human donor with low-grade glioma or glioblastoma, undergoing nonglioma brain surgery, or in good health (not recorded which). CDR3s include the opening cysteine and the closing phenylalanine or tryptophan.

v_call: TRBV18; cdr3_length: 13; cdr3_aa: CASSPPRPDTQYF
v_call: TRBV7-2; cdr3_length: 13; cdr3_aa: CASTAGRNQPQHF
v_call: TRBV20-1; cdr3_length: 14; cdr3_aa: CSARDWGKNTEAFF
v_call: TRBV28; cdr3_length: 14; cdr3_aa: CASSLGQHTDTQYF
v_call: TRBV2; cdr3_length: 15; cdr3_aa: CASSEWQGVNTEAFF
v_call: TRBV12-3/TRBV12-4; cdr3_length: 14; cdr3_aa: CASSIVIQGNTIYF
v_call: TRBV6-1; cdr3_length: 16; cdr3_aa: CASSFFASATNEKLFF
v_call: TRBV6-1; cdr3_length: 13; cdr3_aa: CASNTGGGQPQHF
v_call: TRBV27; cdr3_length: 13; cdr3_aa: CASSSFGTDTQYF
v_call: TRBV7-2; cdr3_length: 16; cdr3_aa: CASSLVGLAYYNEQFF
v_call: TRBV7-2; cdr3_length: 16; cdr3_aa: CASSLWGRGEGQPQHF
v_call: TRBV7-2; cdr3_length: 15; cdr3_aa: CASSLGDLPNQPQHF
v_call: TRBV7-2; cdr3_length: 14; cdr3_aa: CASSLGGPGYEQFF
v_call: TRBV7-9; cdr3_length: 17; cdr3_aa: CASSLAPGTDLNTEAFF
v_call: TRBV27; cdr3_length: 13; cdr3_aa: CASRALDYETQYF
v_call: TRBV19; cdr3_length: 17; cdr3_aa: CASSTRGGRYSNQPQHF
v_call: TRBV20-1; cdr3_length: 18; cdr3_aa: CSARDSMVHRGRSDTQYF
v_call: TRBV11-3; cdr3_length: 16; cdr3_aa: CASSLGGPRSTDTQYF
v_call: TRBV3-1; cdr3_length: 15; cdr3_aa: CASSLERGAGQPQHF
v_call: TRBV4-2; cdr3_length: 14; cdr3_aa: CASSQVGQRDGYTF
v_call: TRBV6-6; cdr3_length: 16; cdr3_aa: CASSYSIARANEKLFF
v_call: TRBV4-1; cdr3_length: 15; cdr3_aa: CASSQEAAPVGELFF
v_call: TRBV27; cdr3_length: 15; cdr3_aa: CASSFYGTEQIGYTF
v_call: TRBV10-3; cdr3_length: 15; cdr3_aa: CAISESGRTNTEAFF
v_call: TRBV3-1; cdr3_length: 18; cdr3_aa: CASSPRAGQRGYTDTQYF
v_call: TRBV5-1; cdr3_length: 14; cdr3_aa: CASSGQGASYEQFF
v_call: TRBV24-1; cdr3_length: 13; cdr3_aa: CATSDPGQSEAFF
v_call: TRBV7-3; cdr3_length: 14; cdr3_aa: CASSLGTGYYGYTF
v_call: TRBV12-3/TRBV12-4; cdr3_length: 16; cdr3_aa: CASSYGLAASTDTQYF
v_call: TRBV20-1; cdr3_length: 16; cdr3_aa: CSARPAQGSGNQPQHF
v_call: TRBV14; cdr3_length: 17; cdr3_aa: CASSLAFTRGSTDTQYF
v_call: TRBV2; cdr3_length: 15; cdr3_aa: CASSEEQGSTGELFF
v_call: TRBV5-4; cdr3_length: 15; cdr3_aa: CASSRPGLLLTEAFF
v_call: TRBV27; cdr3_length: 16; cdr3_aa: CASSLSRRGGSETQYF
v_call: TRBV7-3; cdr3_length: 16; cdr3_aa: CASSSGDRRVNNEQFF
v_call: TRBV19; cdr3_length: 14; cdr3_aa: CASRMGSSTDTQYF
v_call: TRBV20-1; cdr3_length: 14; cdr3_aa: CSARLAGVQETQYF
v_call: TRBV6-2/TRBV6-3; cdr3_length: 14; cdr3_aa: CASSWGGGMETQYF
v_call: TRBV29-1; cdr3_length: 12; cdr3_aa: CSGDRGATEAFF
v_call: TRBV18; cdr3_length: 15; cdr3_aa: CASSPVGLSTDTQYF
v_call: TRBV3-1; cdr3_length: 14; cdr3_aa: CASRNHKGTDTQYF
v_call: TRBV3-1; cdr3_length: 15; cdr3_aa: CASSQGLPNTGELFF
v_call: TRBV6-6; cdr3_length: 14; cdr3_aa: CASSYPGGGETQYF
v_call: TRBV6-1; cdr3_length: 13; cdr3_aa: CASSLGTALEAFF
v_call: TRBV20-1; cdr3_length: 13; cdr3_aa: CSARRSGNQPQHF
v_call: TRBV11-2; cdr3_length: 15; cdr3_aa: CASSPPTSAYNEQFF
v_call: TRBV7-2; cdr3_length: 16; cdr3_aa: CASSPLAGRNYNEQFF
v_call: TRBV28; cdr3_length: 14; cdr3_aa: CASSPGTGPTEAFF
v_call: TRBV28; cdr3_length: 15; cdr3_aa: CASSLTTSYNSPLHF
v_call: TRBV12-3/TRBV12-4; cdr3_length: 14; cdr3_aa: CAIKGQVPYNEQFF
v_call: TRBV20-1; cdr3_length: 14; cdr3_aa: CSARGQGIQETQYF
v_call: TRBV3-1; cdr3_length: 15; cdr3_aa: CASSPEPQTDAEAFF
v_call: TRBV3-1; cdr3_length: 15; cdr3_aa: CASSQLGQTFYGYTF
v_call: TRBV12-3/TRBV12-4; cdr3_length: 14; cdr3_aa: CATRLARNTGELFF
v_call: TRBV7-9; cdr3_length: 15; cdr3_aa: CASSPQGPTQETQYF
v_call: TRBV20-1; cdr3_length: 13; cdr3_aa: CSSKRYSTDTQYF
v_call: TRBV6-1; cdr3_length: 15; cdr3_aa: CASTGQGAPGNEQFF
v_call: TRBV28; cdr3_length: 15; cdr3_aa: CASSIPAGGPDTQYF
v_call: TRBV19; cdr3_length: 17; cdr3_aa: CASSTWDRGLSNQPQHF
v_call: TRBV12-3/TRBV12-4; cdr3_length: 15; cdr3_aa: CASTSGGPRTDTQYF